The T cell receptor (beta chain) described here comes from a study of sequential checkpoint blockade in melanoma. The sample's treatment: randomized to nivolumab then ipilimumab (arm A) or the reverse (arm B). Method: immunoSEQ multiplex PCR; TCRdb's copy keeps in-frame clones and lacks some. The repertoire has about 37,000 clones, about four fifths of them found once; the top ten carry around 5.8%. This CDR3 is 13 amino acids long. Germline loops: CDR1 MNHEY, CDR2 SMNVEV (reference sequence). The source of this sequence is a human donor with melanoma. The rearrangement links TRBV27 to TRBJ2-5, with 7 positions matching TRBD1. The last part of the DNA fits TRBJ2-7 better; the J call may be wrong. The sequenced sample was CD8+ T cells sorted from blood (inferred from file names), obtained from a patient given nivolumab and ipilimumab in sequence. In nucleotides, the CDR3 is TGTGCCAGCAGTCCACGGACAGGCTACGAGCAGTACTTC. It translates to CASSPRTGYEQYF.